This passage covers 6 T cell receptor beta chains from one sample sequenced in a study of post-analysis software for immune sequencing data. Study observations and caveats: Relative to controls, patients had five TRBV segments at higher frequency, with TRBV5-6, TRBV5-1 and TRBV20-1 among these.

TCR beta cDNA libraries included unique molecular identifiers. TCRdb used MiXCR to reprocess the PCR reads, holding one entry per CDR3 protein. The sample has hundreds of thousands of distinct CDR3 sequences; 55% to 60% are singletons. These receptors' targets are unknown. Specimen: blood. These receptors all come from a girl aged 2 to 10 with multiple sclerosis.

The V and J genes are TRBV7-8 and TRBJ2-2; TRBD2 is a possible D gene (5 bases). The CDR3 extends over 15 amino acids. Germline CDR1 and CDR2: SGHVS and FQNEAQ. The V end was cut by 1 base, the J end by 4 bases, with 10 bases between. CDR3: CASSLVGGLTGELFF. The CDR3 DNA reads as TGTGCCAGCAGCTTAGTAGGCGGACTCACCGGGGAGCTGTTTTTT.

The chain combines TRBV29-1 with TRBJ2-5; 7 nucleotides agree with TRBD1. The end of the DNA fits TRBJ2-7 better, so the J call may be wrong. This CDR3 has 16 residues. CDR1 SQVTM and CDR2 ANQGSEA come from the germline V gene. CDR3 sequence: CSVERESETGTYEQYF. The DNA of the CDR3 is TGCAGCGTTGAAAGAGAGTCTGAGACAGGGACCTACGAGCAGTACTTC.

The rearrangement links TRBV7-2 to TRBJ1-6; D may be TRBD1 (5 bases). V was cut by 2 bases and J by 7 bases, with 21 bases left in between. There are 18 residues in the CDR3. From germline, CDR1 is SGHTA and CDR2 FQGNSA. The CDR3 region is CASSLSHIDGAGNSPLHF. Written as DNA, the CDR3 is TGTGCCAGCAGCTTATCCCATATCGACGGGGCGGGGAATTCACCCCTCCACTTT.

This clonotype was detected once. The chain combines TRBV21-1 with TRBJ2-1; the table gives TRBD2 as D, unverified against the DNA. TRBV21-1 is deemed a pseudogene. The CDR3 length is 16 residues. CDR3 sequence (DNA): TGTGCCAGCAGCAACCCCAGGCTAGCGGGCCACAATGAGCAGTTCTTC. Amino acids: CASSNPRLAGHNEQFF.

V gene TRBV7-9 combines with J gene TRBJ1-1; TRBD1 aligns across 7 bases. The CDR3 totals 16 residues. J was trimmed by 0 bases and V by 7 bases; bases with no gene match: 11. Germline V lookup: CDR1 SEHNR, CDR2 FQNEAQ (reference sequence). CDR3 nucleotide sequence: TGTGCCAGCACAAACAGGGGAGTGGGGATGAACACTGAAGCTTTCTTT. This gives the protein CASTNRGVGMNTEAFF. The full variable domain, with the rest looked up from reference TRBV7-9 and TRBJ1-1, is DTGVSQNPRHKITKRGQNVTFRCDPISEHNRLYWYRQTLGQGPEFLTYFQNEAQLEKSRLLSDRFSAERPKGSFSTLEIQRTEQGDSAMYLCASTNRGVGMNTEAFFGQGTRLTVV.

This clonotype was recorded a few times. The genes are TRBV6-2 or TRBV6-3 and TRBJ2-4, with 9 bases fitting TRBD1. The J segment lost 1 base and the V segment lost 2 bases, leaving 9 bases of the junction unmatched. CDR1 and CDR2 (germline): MNHEY, SVGEGT. The CDR3 length is 18 residues. The CDR3 reads CASSYQQGANLAKNIQYF. CDR3 nucleotide sequence: TGTGCCAGCAGTTACCAACAGGGGGCCAATTTGGCCAAAAACATTCAGTACTTC.